The 15 T cell receptor beta chains reported below all come from one sample, sequenced in a study of T cell repertoires in cytomegalovirus infection. MiXCR was run by TCRdb on the reads, yielding one entry per CDR3 protein. Here the sample spans some 150,000 distinct CDR3 sequences, about 6% being singletons. The sample comprised PBMCs. The receptors were gathered from a human donor in good health (CMV status not recorded). Some clones in this sample may be carry-over from other donors' samples.

This clonotype has at least ten counts. This rearrangement joins TRBV12-3 or TRBV12-4 to TRBJ2-1; perhaps D is TRBD1 or TRBD2 (5 bases each). Between the trimmed V and J ends, which lost 11 bases and 1 base, there was a span of 12 bases. There are 13 residues in the CDR3. In DNA, the CDR3 is TGTGCCTCCCGGGGCCCTTCCTACAATGAGCAGTTCTTC. It is translated as CASRGPSYNEQFF.

This clonotype was seen a few times. The chain recombines TRBV6-1 with TRBJ1-5, with D hard to call. The V and J ends lost 8 bases and 6 bases respectively, with 5 bases between them. In germline, CDR1 is MNHNS, CDR2 SASEGT. The CDR3 has 10 residues. CDR3 in amino acids: CASGSQPQHF. CDR3 in DNA: TGTGCCAGCGGGAGTCAGCCCCAGCATTTT.

The chain recombines TRBV5-1 with TRBJ2-3, with D tentatively TRBD1 (6 bases). The CDR3 consists of 15 residues. Germline V gene sequence: CDR1 SGHRS, CDR2 YFSETQ. Trimming shortened V by 4 bases and J by 6 bases, and 18 bases separated the two germline ends. CDR3: CASSPRQALGDTQYF. Here the CDR3 DNA reads TGCGCCAGCAGCCCCCGACAGGCCTTAGGGGATACGCAGTATTTT.

The sample holds many counts of this clonotype. The V gene is TRBV7-2, the J gene TRBJ1-2, with TRBD1 matching over 7 bases. This CDR3 contains 14 residues. V gave up 5 bases and J gave up 8 bases; unmatched junction bases: 11. Germline V lookup: CDR1 SGHTA, CDR2 FQGNSA. Here the CDR3 DNA reads TGTGCCAGCAGCCTCAGACAGGGCTCGGGGGGCTACACCTTC. Protein: CASSLRQGSGGYTF.

This clonotype has at least ten counts. The chain joins TRBV6-1 to TRBJ2-2, with 8 bases that match TRBD1. The CDR3 runs 15 residues. In germline, CDR1 is MNHNS, CDR2 SASEGT. Unmatched junction bases numbered 4, after V lost 3 bases and J lost 4 bases. This chain's CDR3 is CASSDRGRGTGELFF. The CDR3 DNA reads as TGTGCCAGCAGTGACAGGGGGCGCGGCACCGGGGAGCTGTTTTTT.

This clonotype was seen at least ten times. The genes are TRBV7-3 and TRBJ2-1; 10 bases are shared with TRBD2. With V trimmed by 4 bases and J by 9 bases, 9 bases remained unmatched. The length of the CDR3 is 15 residues. CDR1 is SGHTA and CDR2 is FQGTGA in the germline V gene. The CDR3 DNA is TGTGCCAGCAGCTCTCAGCGGGGGGGCCGAGGTGAGCAGTTCTTC. As protein: CASSSQRGGRGEQFF.

This clonotype was counted a single time. A much larger clonotype is one base distant, so this may be a read error. The rearrangement uses TRBV20-1 and TRBJ2-4, with D perhaps assigned TRBD1 or TRBD2 (5 bases each). Germline V gene data show CDR1 as DFQATT and CDR2 as SNEGSKA (reference sequence). CDR3 length equals 14 residues. Trimming removed 6 bases at V and 11 bases at J, with 23 bases between. The CDR3 loop reads CSARVGAVEGVQYF. In DNA, the CDR3 is TGCAGTGCCCGAGTCGGGGCAGTTGAAGGGGTTCAGTACTTC.

The rearrangement uses TRBV20-1 and TRBJ2-5; D uncertain. The CDR3 runs 13 residues. Germline CDR1 and CDR2: DFQATT and SNEGSKA (reference sequence). The CDR3 nucleotides read TGCAGCTCCGGACGGCAGGCCCAAGAGACCCAGTACTTC. Its translation is CSSGRQAQETQYF.

V is TRBV29-1 and J is TRBJ1-1; D uncertain. The CDR3 consists of 15 residues. Trimming removed 4 bases at V and 0 bases at J, with 15 bases between. Germline loops: CDR1 SQVTM, CDR2 ANQGSEA. This chain's CDR3 is CSVGPGQRLNTEAFF. The CDR3 DNA follows: TGCAGCGTTGGGCCCGGTCAGCGGTTGAACACTGAAGCTTTCTTT.

This clonotype occurred many times. V and J are TRBV28 and TRBJ1-5, with TRBD1 as a possible D gene (6 bases). V lost 6 bases and J 4 bases, leaving 28 bases between the germline ends. CDR1 MDHEN and CDR2 SYDVKM come from the germline V gene. The CDR3 sequence is 19 residues long. The CDR3 DNA is TGTGCCAGCAGGGTTGGGGACAAAAGGGAAGGCGGCCTTAATCAGCCCCAGCATTTT. It is translated as CASRVGDKREGGLNQPQHF.

This clonotype was counted ten times or more. The chain combines TRBV5-1 with TRBJ2-3, with D perhaps matching TRBD2 (6 bases). V lost 3 bases and J lost 2, with 10 bases in between. The CDR3 length is 14 residues. Germline values: CDR1 SGHRS, CDR2 YFSETQ. The CDR3 is CASSSGTPTDTQYF. In DNA, the CDR3 is TGCGCCAGCAGCTCCGGGACTCCCACAGATACGCAGTATTTT.

This clonotype was recorded at least ten times. V gene TRBV29-1 combines with J gene TRBJ1-1; D gene uncertain. CDR1 is SQVTM, CDR2 ANQGSEA, per germline. The CDR3 has 14 amino acids. The V end lost 6 bases, the J end lost 8 bases, and 22 bases lay between the germline ends. This CDR3 is CSVRLRTKGGEAFF. In DNA, the CDR3 is TGCAGCGTCCGACTGCGGACTAAGGGAGGCGAAGCTTTCTTT. Based on the CDR3 plus reference TRBV29-1 and TRBJ1-1, the full variable domain is SAVISQKPSRDICQRGTSLTIQCQVDSQVTMMFWYRQQPGQSLTLIATANQGSEATYESGFVIDKFPISRPNLTFSTLTVSNMSPEDSSIYLCSVRLRTKGGEAFFGQGTRLTVV.

This clonotype was found many times. The chain employs TRBV7-6 and TRBJ2-7, with a weak D call TRBD1 (6 bases). V was trimmed by 1 base and J by 2 bases, leaving 12 bases between them. CDR1 is SGHVS and CDR2 is FNYEAQ in the germline V gene. This CDR3 region has 15 residues. CDR3 nucleotides: TGTGCCAGCAGCTTAGACCCCCAGGGGACCTACGAGCAGTACTTC. Amino acid sequence: CASSLDPQGTYEQYF.

This clonotype was recorded a few times. This rearrangement joins TRBV19 to TRBJ1-1; D gene unclear. CDR1 is LNHDA, CDR2 SQIVND, per germline (reference sequence). The CDR3 sequence is 14 residues long. Trimming shortened V by 4 bases and J by 4 bases, and 13 bases separated the two germline ends. CDR3 protein: CASSTRERGTEAFF. CDR3 sequence (DNA): TGTGCCAGTAGTACCAGAGAGCGGGGCACTGAAGCTTTCTTT. The full variable domain, its missing parts supplied by reference TRBV19 and TRBJ1-1, is DGGITQSPKYLFRKEGQNVTLSCEQNLNHDAMYWYRQDPGQGLRLIYYSQIVNDFQKGDIAEGYSVSREKKESFPLTVTSAQKNPTAFYLCASSTRERGTEAFFGQGTRLTVV.

The rearrangement uses TRBV6-5 and TRBJ2-7; no clear D. The CDR3 length is 12 residues. The germline CDR1 and CDR2 sequences are MNHEY and SVGAGI. The V and J ends lost 6 bases and 0 bases respectively, with 6 bases between them. The CDR3 DNA reads TGTGCCAGCAGACCCAGCTCCTACGAGCAGTACTTC. Translating gives CASRPSSYEQYF.